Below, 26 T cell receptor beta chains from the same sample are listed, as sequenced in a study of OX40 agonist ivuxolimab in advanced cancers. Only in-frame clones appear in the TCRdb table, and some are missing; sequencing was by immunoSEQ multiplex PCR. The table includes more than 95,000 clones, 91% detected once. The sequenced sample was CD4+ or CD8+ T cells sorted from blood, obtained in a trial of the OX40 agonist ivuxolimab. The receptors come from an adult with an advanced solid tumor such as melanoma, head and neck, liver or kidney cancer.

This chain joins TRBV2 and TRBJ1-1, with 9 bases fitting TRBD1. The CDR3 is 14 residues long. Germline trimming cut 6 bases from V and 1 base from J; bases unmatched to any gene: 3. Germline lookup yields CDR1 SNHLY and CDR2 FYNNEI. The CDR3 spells CASRRQGGNTEAFF. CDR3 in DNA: TGTGCCAGCAGGCGACAGGGGGGGAACACTGAAGCTTTCTTT.

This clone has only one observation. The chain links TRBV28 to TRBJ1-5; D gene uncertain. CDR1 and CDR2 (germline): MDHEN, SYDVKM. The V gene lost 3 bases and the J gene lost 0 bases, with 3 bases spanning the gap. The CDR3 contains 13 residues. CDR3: CASSFSSNQPQHF. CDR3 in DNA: TGTGCCAGCAGTTTTAGTAGCAATCAGCCCCAGCATTTT.

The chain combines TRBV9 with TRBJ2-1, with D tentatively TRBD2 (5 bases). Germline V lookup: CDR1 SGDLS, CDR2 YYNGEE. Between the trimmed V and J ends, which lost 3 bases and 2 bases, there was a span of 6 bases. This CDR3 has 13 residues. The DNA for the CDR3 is TGTGCCAGCAGCGCCGGGACCTACAATGAGCAGTTCTTC. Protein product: CASSAGTYNEQFF.

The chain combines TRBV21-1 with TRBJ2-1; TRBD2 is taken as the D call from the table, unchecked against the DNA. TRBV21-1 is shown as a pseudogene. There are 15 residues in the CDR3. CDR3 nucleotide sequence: TGTGCCAGCAGACTAGCGGGAGGGCGGAACAATGAGCAGTTCTTC. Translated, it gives CASRLAGGRNNEQFF.

CDR3 sequence: CASSFGGDTQYF. The CDR3 nucleotides are TGCGCCAGCAGCTTTGGCGGGGATACGCAGTATTTT. V and J are TRBV5-1 and TRBJ2-3; maybe TRBD2 (5 bases). V shed 2 bases and J shed 6 bases, with 7 bases lying between them. There are 12 residues in the CDR3. From germline, CDR1 is SGHRS and CDR2 YFSETQ.

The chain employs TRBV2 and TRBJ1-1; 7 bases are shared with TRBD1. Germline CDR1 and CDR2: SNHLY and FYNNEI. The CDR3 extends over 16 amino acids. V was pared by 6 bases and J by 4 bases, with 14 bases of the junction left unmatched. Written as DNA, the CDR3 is TGTGCCAGCAGCCGGACAGGCGCTCTGCTGGGCACTGAAGCTTTCTTT. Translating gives CASSRTGALLGTEAFF.

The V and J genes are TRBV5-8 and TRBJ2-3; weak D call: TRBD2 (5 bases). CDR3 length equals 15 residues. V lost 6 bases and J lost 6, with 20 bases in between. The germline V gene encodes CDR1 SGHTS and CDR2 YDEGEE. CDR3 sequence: CASNEGGHDGDTQYF. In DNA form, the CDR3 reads TGTGCCAGCAACGAGGGCGGCCACGATGGGGATACGCAGTATTTT.

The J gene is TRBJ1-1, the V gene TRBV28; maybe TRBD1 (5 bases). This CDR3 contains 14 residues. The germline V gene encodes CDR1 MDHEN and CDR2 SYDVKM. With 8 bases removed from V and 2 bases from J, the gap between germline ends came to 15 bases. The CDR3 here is CASALGTVNTEAFF. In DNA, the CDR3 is TGTGCCAGCGCCTTAGGGACGGTAAACACTGAAGCTTTCTTT.

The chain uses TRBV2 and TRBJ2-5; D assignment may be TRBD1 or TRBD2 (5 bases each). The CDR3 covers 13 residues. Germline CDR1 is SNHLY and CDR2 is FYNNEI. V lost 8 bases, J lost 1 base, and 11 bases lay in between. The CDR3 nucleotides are TGTGCCAGCCAAAGGGGACGCCAAGAGACCCAGTACTTC. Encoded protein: CASQRGRQETQYF.

CDR3 coding DNA: TGCGCCAGCAGCCCGGGACTAGCGGCCTACCAAGAGACCCAGTACTTC. Protein sequence: CASSPGLAAYQETQYF. The chain uses TRBV5-1 and TRBJ2-5; 11 nucleotides line up with TRBD2. The CDR3 sequence is 16 residues long. J gave up 0 bases and V 4 bases, and 5 bases lay outside the gene matches. CDR1 and CDR2 from the germline V gene are SGHRS and YFSETQ.

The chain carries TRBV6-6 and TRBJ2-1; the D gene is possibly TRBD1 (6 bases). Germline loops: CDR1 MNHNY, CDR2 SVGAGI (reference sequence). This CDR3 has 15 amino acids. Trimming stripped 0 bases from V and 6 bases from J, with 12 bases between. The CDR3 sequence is CASSYSQGTGNEQFF. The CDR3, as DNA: TGTGCCAGCAGTTACTCGCAGGGGACCGGCAATGAGCAGTTCTTC.

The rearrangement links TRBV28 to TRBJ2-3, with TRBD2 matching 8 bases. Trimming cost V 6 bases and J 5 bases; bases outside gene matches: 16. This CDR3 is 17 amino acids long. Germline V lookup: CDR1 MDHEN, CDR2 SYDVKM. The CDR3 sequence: CASSSFGLAGGLDTQYF. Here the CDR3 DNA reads TGTGCCAGCAGCTCCTTCGGGCTGGCGGGAGGTTTAGATACGCAGTATTTT.

For the CDR3, the DNA is TGTGCCAGCAGCCCTCGAACAGGGCTGGGAGGTGGAAACACCATATATTTT. It codes for CASSPRTGLGGGNTIYF. The chain is built from TRBV7-2 and TRBJ1-3; maybe TRBD1 (6 bases). Germline V gene data show CDR1 as SGHTA and CDR2 as FQGNSA. The CDR3 sequence is 17 residues long. V was trimmed by 5 bases and J by 3 bases, leaving 20 bases between them.

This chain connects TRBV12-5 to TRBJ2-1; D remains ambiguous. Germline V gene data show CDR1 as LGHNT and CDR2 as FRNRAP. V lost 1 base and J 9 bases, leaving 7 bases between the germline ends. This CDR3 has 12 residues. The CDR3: CASGLGEGEQFF. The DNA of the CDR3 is TGTGCTAGTGGTTTGGGGGAAGGTGAGCAGTTCTTC.

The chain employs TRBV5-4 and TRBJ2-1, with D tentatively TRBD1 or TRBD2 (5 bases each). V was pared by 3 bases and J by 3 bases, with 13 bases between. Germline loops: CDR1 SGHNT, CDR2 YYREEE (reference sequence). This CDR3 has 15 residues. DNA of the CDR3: TGTGCCAGCAGCTATACGGGGACCAACTACAATGAGCAGTTCTTC. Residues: CASSYTGTNYNEQFF.

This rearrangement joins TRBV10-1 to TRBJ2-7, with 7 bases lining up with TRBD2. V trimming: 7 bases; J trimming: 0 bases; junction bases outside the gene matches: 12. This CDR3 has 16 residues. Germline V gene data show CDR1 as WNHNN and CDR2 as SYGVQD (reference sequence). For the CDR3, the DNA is TGCGCCAGCATCGAGGAGAGCGGGAAGAGCTCCTACGAGCAGTACTTC. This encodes CASIEESGKSSYEQYF.

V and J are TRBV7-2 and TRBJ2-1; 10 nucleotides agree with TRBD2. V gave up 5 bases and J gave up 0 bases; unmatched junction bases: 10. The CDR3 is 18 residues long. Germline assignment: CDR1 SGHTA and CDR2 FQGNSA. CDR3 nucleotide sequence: TGTGCCAGCAGCGTACCTAGCGGGAGTCGGAGCTCCTACAATGAGCAGTTCTTC. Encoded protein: CASSVPSGSRSSYNEQFF.

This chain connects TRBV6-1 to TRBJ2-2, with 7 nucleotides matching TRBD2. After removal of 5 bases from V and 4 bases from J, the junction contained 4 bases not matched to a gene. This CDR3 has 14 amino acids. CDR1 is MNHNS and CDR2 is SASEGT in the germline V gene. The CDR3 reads CASSLGGSTGELFF. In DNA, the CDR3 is TGTGCCAGCAGTCTGGGCGGGAGCACCGGGGAGCTGTTTTTT.

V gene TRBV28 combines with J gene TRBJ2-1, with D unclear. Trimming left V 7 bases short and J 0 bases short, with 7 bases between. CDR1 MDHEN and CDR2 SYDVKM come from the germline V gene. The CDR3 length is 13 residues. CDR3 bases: TGTGCCAGCAACCAGTTCTCCTACAATGAGCAGTTCTTC. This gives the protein CASNQFSYNEQFF.

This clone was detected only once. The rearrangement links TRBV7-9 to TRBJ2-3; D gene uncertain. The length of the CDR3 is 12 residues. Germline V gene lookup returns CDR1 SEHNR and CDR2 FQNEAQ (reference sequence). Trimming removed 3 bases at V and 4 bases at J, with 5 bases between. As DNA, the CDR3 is TGTGCCAGCAGCTTCCGGGCAGATACGCAGTATTTT. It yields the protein CASSFRADTQYF.

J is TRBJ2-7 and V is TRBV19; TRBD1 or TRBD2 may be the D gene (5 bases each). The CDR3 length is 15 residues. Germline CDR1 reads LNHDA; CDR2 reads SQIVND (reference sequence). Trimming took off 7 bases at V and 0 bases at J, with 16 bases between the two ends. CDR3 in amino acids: CASILSGSSSYEQYF. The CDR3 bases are TGTGCCAGTATCCTTTCAGGGAGCTCCTCCTACGAGCAGTACTTC. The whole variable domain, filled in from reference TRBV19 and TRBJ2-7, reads DGGITQSPKYLFRKEGQNVTLSCEQNLNHDAMYWYRQDPGQGLRLIYYSQIVNDFQKGDIAEGYSVSREKKESFPLTVTSAQKNPTAFYLCASILSGSSSYEQYFGPGTRLTVT.

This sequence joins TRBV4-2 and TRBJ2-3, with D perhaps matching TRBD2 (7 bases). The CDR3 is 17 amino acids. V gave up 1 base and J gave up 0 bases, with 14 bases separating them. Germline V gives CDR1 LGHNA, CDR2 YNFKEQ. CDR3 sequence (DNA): TGTGCCAGCAGCCAAGCGGACAGTAGCGGGAGCACAGATACGCAGTATTTT. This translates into CASSQADSSGSTDTQYF.

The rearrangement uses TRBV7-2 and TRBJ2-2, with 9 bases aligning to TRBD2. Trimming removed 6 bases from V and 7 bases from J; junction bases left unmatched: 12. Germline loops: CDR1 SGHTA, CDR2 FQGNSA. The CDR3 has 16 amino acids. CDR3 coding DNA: TGTGCCAGCAGACTAGTGGGCGGGAGGGCCGTCGGGGAGCTGTTTTTT. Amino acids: CASRLVGGRAVGELFF.

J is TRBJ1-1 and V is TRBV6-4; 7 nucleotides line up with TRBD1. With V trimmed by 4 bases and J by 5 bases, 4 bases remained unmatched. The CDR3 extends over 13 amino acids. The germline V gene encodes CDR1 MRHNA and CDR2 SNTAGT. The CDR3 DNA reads TGTGCCAGCAGTGCTCAGGGGGATACTGAAGCTTTCTTT. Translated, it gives CASSAQGDTEAFF.

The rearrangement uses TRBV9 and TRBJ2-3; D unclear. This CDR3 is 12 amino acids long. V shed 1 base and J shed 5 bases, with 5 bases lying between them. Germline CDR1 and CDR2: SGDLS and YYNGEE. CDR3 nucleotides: TGTGCCAGCAGCGTAATAGGAGATACGCAGTATTTT. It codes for CASSVIGDTQYF.

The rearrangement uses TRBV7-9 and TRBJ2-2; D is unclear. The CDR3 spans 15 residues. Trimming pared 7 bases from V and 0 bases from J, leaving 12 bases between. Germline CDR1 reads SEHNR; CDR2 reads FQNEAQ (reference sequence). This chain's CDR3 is CASTPQGANTGELFF. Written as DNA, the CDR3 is TGTGCCAGCACCCCTCAAGGTGCGAACACCGGGGAGCTGTTTTTT.